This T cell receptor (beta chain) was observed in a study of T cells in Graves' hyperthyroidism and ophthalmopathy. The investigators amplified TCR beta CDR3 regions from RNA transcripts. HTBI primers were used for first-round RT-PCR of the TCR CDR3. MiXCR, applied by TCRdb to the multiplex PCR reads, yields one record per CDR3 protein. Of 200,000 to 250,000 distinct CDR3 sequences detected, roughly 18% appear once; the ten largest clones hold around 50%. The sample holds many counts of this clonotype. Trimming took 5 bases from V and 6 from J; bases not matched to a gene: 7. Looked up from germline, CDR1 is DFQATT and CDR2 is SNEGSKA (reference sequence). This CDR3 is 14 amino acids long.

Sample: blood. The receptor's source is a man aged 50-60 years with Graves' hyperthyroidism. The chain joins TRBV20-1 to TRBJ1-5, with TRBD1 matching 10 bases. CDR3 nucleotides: TGCAGTGCTTCCCGGACAGGGGGAGGTCAGCCCCAGCATTTT. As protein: CSASRTGGGQPQHF.